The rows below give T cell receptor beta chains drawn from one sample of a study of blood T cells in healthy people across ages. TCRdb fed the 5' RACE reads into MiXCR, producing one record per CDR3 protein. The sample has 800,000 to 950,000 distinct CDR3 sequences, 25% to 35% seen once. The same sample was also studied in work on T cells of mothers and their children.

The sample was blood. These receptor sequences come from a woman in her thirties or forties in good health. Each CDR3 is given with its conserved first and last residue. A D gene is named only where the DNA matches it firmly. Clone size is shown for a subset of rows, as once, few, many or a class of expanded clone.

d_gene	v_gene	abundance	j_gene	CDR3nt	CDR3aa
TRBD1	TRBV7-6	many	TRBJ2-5	TGTGCCAGCAGCTTAGCGCTTACAGGGGGCGCAAAGACCCAGTACTTC	CASSLALTGGAKTQYF
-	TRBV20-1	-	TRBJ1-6	TGCAGTGCTAGAGTGGCGGCCCTGGAGGAAAGCTCCTATAATTCACCCCTCCACTTT	CSARVAALEESSYNSPLHF
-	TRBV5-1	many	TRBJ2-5	TGTGCCAGCAGCCTTCCCGGGCAAGAGACCCAGTACTTC	CASSLPGQETQYF
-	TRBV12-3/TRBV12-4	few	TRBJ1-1	TGTGCCAGCAGGGTCGGTTTAGGGGGGGTGAACACTGAAGCTTTCTTT	CASRVGLGGVNTEAFF
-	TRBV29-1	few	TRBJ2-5	TGCAGCGGAGGCCCGGAGTACTTC	CSGGPEYF
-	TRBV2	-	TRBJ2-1	TGTGCCAGCAGCGTAAATTTAGGGGGCAATGAGCAGTTCTTC	CASSVNLGGNEQFF
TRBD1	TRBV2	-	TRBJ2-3	TGTGCCAGCAGTGGACAGGGATATTACACAGATACGCAGTATTTT	CASSGQGYYTDTQYF
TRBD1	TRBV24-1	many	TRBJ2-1	TGTGCCACCAGTGATGCGACAGGGGAGAGGTACAATGAGCAGTTCTTC	CATSDATGERYNEQFF
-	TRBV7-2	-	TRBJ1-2	TGTGCCAGCAGGCCGGAAGTTAACTATGGCTACACCTTC	CASRPEVNYGYTF
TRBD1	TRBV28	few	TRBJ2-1	TGTGCCAGCAGGCGACAGGGGGGATCCTACGAGCAGTTCTTC	CASRRQGGSYEQFF
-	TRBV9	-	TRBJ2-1	TGTGCCAGCAGCCCAGGGTTCGGCCCCTACAATGAGCAGTTCTTC	CASSPGFGPYNEQFF
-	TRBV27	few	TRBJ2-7	TGTGCCAGCAGTTTAGACACCATGGCCTCCTACGAGCAGTACTTC	CASSLDTMASYEQYF
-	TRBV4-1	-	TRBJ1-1	TGCGCCAGCAGCCAAGAGGGTCGGGGGATGAACACTGAAGCTTTCTTT	CASSQEGRGMNTEAFF
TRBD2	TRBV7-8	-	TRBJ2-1	TGTGCCAGCAGCCCGGGACTAGCGGGGGGCACGACATCCTACAATGAGCAGTTCTTC	CASSPGLAGGTTSYNEQFF
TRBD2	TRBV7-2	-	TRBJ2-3	TGTGCCAGCAGCTTAGGGGCACTAGCGAGCACAGATACGCAGTATTTT	CASSLGALASTDTQYF
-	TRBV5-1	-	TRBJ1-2	TGCGCCAGCACCCAGGACAGAAGCTATGACTACACCTTC	CASTQDRSYDYTF
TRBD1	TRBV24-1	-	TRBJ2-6	TGTGCCACCAGTGAGGACAGGGGAAACGTCCTGACTTTC	CATSEDRGNVLTF
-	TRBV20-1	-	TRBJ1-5	TGCAGTGCCAGCGGGGTTAGAAATCAGCCCCAGCATTTT	CSASGVRNQPQHF
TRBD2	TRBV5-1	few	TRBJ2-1	TGCGCCAGCAGCCCGGGACTAGCGGGGGTAGAGCAGTTCTTC	CASSPGLAGVEQFF
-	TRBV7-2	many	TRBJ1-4	TGTGCCAGCAGCTTAGAACAGGGCATAACCAGTAAACTGTTTTTT	CASSLEQGITSKLFF
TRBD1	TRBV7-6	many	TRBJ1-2	TGTGCCAGCAGCGACCCGGGACAGGGGTATGGCTACACCTTC	CASSDPGQGYGYTF
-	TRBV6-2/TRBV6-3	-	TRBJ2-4	TGTGCCAGCAGTTACTCCCAATCCTCCACAGGGAGAGGCTACAATGAGCAGTACTTC	CASSYSQSSTGRGYNEQYF
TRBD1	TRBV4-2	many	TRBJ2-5	TGTGCCAGCAGCCAAGACCAGGGGGACCAAGAGACCCAGTACTTC	CASSQDQGDQETQYF
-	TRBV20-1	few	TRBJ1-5	TGCAGTGCTAGAGATATAAGGAGCGATCAGCCCCAGCATTTT	CSARDIRSDQPQHF
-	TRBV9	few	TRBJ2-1	TGTGCCAGCAGCGTGGGACAATACAATGAGCAGTTCTTC	CASSVGQYNEQFF
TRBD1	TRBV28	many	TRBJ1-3	TGTGCCAGCAGTTTCCAGGGGGACTTCTCTGGAAACACCATATATTTT	CASSFQGDFSGNTIYF
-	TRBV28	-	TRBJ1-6	TGTGCCAGCAGTTTATCAGGTCCAATGGGTTCACCCCTCCACTTT	CASSLSGPMGSPLHF
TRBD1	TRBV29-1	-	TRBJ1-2	TGCAGCGTGGCTGACAGGGTCTATGGCTACACCTTC	CSVADRVYGYTF
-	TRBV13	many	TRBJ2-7	TGTGCCAGCAATCTAAGCCCGGGGAGGGAGCAGTACTTC	CASNLSPGREQYF
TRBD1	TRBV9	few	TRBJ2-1	TGTGCCAGCAGCGGGCCATGGACAGGGACCTACAATGAGCAGTTCTTC	CASSGPWTGTYNEQFF
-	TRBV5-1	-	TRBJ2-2	TGTGCCAGCAGCCGGGACACCAACACCGGGGAGCTGTTTTTT	CASSRDTNTGELFF
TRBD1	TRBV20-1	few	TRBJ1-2	TGCAGCCCTGACAGGGCTCTCACGAACTATGGCTACACCTTC	CSPDRALTNYGYTF
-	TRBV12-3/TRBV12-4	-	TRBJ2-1	TGTGCCAGCAGTCCCGGGGCGGGCGGGTACGATGGGCAGTTCTTC	CASSPGAGGYDGQFF
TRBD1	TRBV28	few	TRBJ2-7	TGTGCCGGCGGCTCCGGGACAGCGAAATACGAGCAGTACTTC	CAGGSGTAKYEQYF
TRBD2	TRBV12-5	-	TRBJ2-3	TGTGCTAGTGGTTTGACGGGGGGGCAGACAGATACGCAGTATTTT	CASGLTGGQTDTQYF
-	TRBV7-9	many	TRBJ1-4	TGTGCCAGCAGCTCAGGGGAATCTCATGAAAAACTGTTTTTT	CASSSGESHEKLFF
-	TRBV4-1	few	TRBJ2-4	TGCGCCAGCAGCCTAGAGAGGTCAGGGCAAAACATTCAGTACTTC	CASSLERSGQNIQYF
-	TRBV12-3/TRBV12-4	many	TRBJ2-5	TGTGCCAGCAGACGGAGTAGGGATCAAGAGACCCAGTACTTC	CASRRSRDQETQYF
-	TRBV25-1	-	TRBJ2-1	TGTGCCAGCAGTGCCGGGACATGGACCCGAAATGAGCTGTTCTTC	CASSAGTWTRNELFF
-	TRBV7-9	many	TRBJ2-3	TGTGCCAGCAGCCTACGGGACGGAGTCACGGATACGCAGTATTTT	CASSLRDGVTDTQYF
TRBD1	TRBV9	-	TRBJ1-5	TGTGCCAGCAGCGCGGGGACAGGGGACAATCAGCCCCAGCATTTT	CASSAGTGDNQPQHF
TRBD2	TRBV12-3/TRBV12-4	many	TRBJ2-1	TGTGCCAGCACCGGGGGGGCGCTAAGGAATGAGCAGTTCTTC	CASTGGALRNEQFF
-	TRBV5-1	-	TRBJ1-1	TGCGCCAGCAGCTTGGAGACAGCCCTGAGCACTGAAGCTTTCTTT	CASSLETALSTEAFF
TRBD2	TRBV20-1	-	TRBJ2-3	TGCAGTGCCCGGGAACTAGCGGGGTACGGCACAGATACGCAGTATTTT	CSARELAGYGTDTQYF
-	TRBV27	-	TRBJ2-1	TGTGCCAGCAGTTTGATGGCCTACAATGAGCAGTTCTTC	CASSLMAYNEQFF
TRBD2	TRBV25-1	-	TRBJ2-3	TGTGCCAGCAGTGACCCGGGACTAGCGGGGTGGGATACGCAGTATTTT	CASSDPGLAGWDTQYF
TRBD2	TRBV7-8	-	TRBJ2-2	TGTGCCAGCAGCTTACTAACGACTAGCGGGGGGGCCAACACCGGGGAGCTGTTTTTT	CASSLLTTSGGANTGELFF
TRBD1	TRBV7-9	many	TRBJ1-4	TGTGCCAGCAGAGCCCGGCCGGGACAGGGTACCGAAAAACTGTTTTTT	CASRARPGQGTEKLFF